A selection of T cell receptor beta chains follows, all from one sample in a study of CD8 T cells in Susac syndrome. TCRdb used MiXCR to reprocess the immunoSEQ multiplex PCR reads, holding one entry per CDR3 protein. The table has over 300,000 distinct CDR3 sequences, around 92% seen once; the top ten hold over 0.05%. Source material: CD4+ T cells from PBMCs. The receptors shown here come from a human donor with multiple sclerosis. The CDR3 runs from the conserved cysteine through the conserved F or W. The D gene is left open where the match is weak. Some rows mark clone size as missing; the rest say once, few, many or name a class of expanded clone.

d_gene	abundance	v_gene	j_gene	CDR3nt	CDR3aa
.	.	TRBV12-3/TRBV12-4	TRBJ1-2	TGTGCCAGCAGTGCCGGCCCCATTAGGGCTGGCTACACCTTC	CASSAGPIRAGYTF
TRBD1	.	TRBV4-3	TRBJ1-1	TGCGCCAGCAGCCAACGGACAGGGGGCACTGAAGCTTTCTTT	CASSQRTGGTEAFF
.	.	TRBV30	TRBJ2-5	TGTGCCTTAACCCTAGGGGAAGGGGAGACCCAGTACTTC	CALTLGEGETQYF
.	few	TRBV19	TRBJ1-1	TGTGCCAGTAGTGTTGTTACGGGGAACACTGAAGCTTTCTTT	CASSVVTGNTEAFF
.	.	TRBV9	TRBJ2-1	TGTGCCAGCAGCGTAGGCCTCGGGGACACTGTCGATGAGCAGTTCTTC	CASSVGLGDTVDEQFF
.	.	TRBV7-8	TRBJ1-5	TGTGCCAGCAGCTTAGGAGGGGGGCAAGGACAGCCCCAGCATTTT	CASSLGGGQGQPQHF
.	.	TRBV27	TRBJ1-2	TGTGCCAGCAGTTTAAGTGGTGACGGCTACACCTTC	CASSLSGDGYTF
TRBD1	.	TRBV20-1	TRBJ1-2	TGCAGTGCCCCCCCCGGGACAGTCGCTAACTATGGCTACACCTTC	CSAPPGTVANYGYTF
TRBD2	.	TRBV18	TRBJ2-7	TGTGCCAGCTCCGTTGGAGCGGGAGTAACCTACGAGCAGTACTTC	CASSVGAGVTYEQYF
.	.	TRBV20-1	TRBJ1-4	TGCAGTGGGGAGGAGGGGGCTAATGAAAAACTGTTTTTT	CSGEEGANEKLFF
TRBD1	once	TRBV12-3/TRBV12-4	TRBJ1-1	TGTGCCAGCAGTTTATCCGCGACAGGGTTTTTCCCTCTGAACACTGAAGCTTTCTTT	CASSLSATGFFPLNTEAFF
TRBD1	.	TRBV29-1	TRBJ2-1	TGCAGCGTGACAGGGGTAGCCTCCTACAATGAGCAGTTCTTC	CSVTGVASYNEQFF
.	.	TRBV12-3/TRBV12-4	TRBJ2-1	TGTGCCAGCAGTTTTCTCATGGGTGAGCAGTTCTTC	CASSFLMGEQFF
.	.	TRBV7-9	TRBJ2-3	TGTGCCAGCAGCTTAGGGGTAAGGGGCGGGCAGTATTTT	CASSLGVRGGQYF
TRBD1	once	TRBV2	TRBJ1-5	TGTGCCAGCAGCGGCCGGACAGGAAGCAATCAGCCCCAGCATTTT	CASSGRTGSNQPQHF
.	.	TRBV12-3/TRBV12-4	TRBJ1-2	TGTGCCAGCAGTTTCATCGGGGTCGGCTACACCTTC	CASSFIGVGYTF
.	.	TRBV11-1	TRBJ1-1	TGTGCCAGCAGCCTTGCGGACTGGGGCACTGAAGCTTTCTTT	CASSLADWGTEAFF
.	.	TRBV7-2	TRBJ1-2	TGTGCCAGCAGCTTAAGTCTGGGGGGGCCAGACGGCTACACCTTC	CASSLSLGGPDGYTF
.	.	TRBV19	TRBJ1-3	TGTGCCAGTAGTATGCAGAGGCTGGCTGGAAACACCATATATTTT	CASSMQRLAGNTIYF
.	.	TRBV27	TRBJ1-5	TGTGCCAGCAGTCTCAGGGGTACACTTAGCAATCAGCCCCAGCATTTT	CASSLRGTLSNQPQHF
.	.	TRBV4-3	TRBJ2-1	TGCGCCAGCAGCCGTCAGAGGGGCGGGAATTCCTACAATGAGCAGTTCTTC	CASSRQRGGNSYNEQFF
.	.	TRBV6-2/TRBV6-3	TRBJ2-2	TGTGCCAGCAGTTACTCGACGGGACTCCACGGGGAGCTGTTTTTT	CASSYSTGLHGELFF
TRBD1	.	TRBV10-3	TRBJ2-7	TGTGCCATCAGTGAGTCAGGGACAGCAAGATACTACGAGCAGTACTTC	CAISESGTARYYEQYF
.	.	TRBV6-5	TRBJ1-5	TGTGCCAGCAGCGGACAGATTGGTCAGCCCCAGCATTTT	CASSGQIGQPQHF
.	few	TRBV7-2	TRBJ1-1	TGTGCCAGCAGCTTATATCCGGGCTCGAACACTGAAGCTTTCTTT	CASSLYPGSNTEAFF
.	.	TRBV7-9	TRBJ2-1	TGTGCCAGCAGCCTGCAAGGGGCTATAGCTAAGGGCGACAATGAGCAGTTCTTC	CASSLQGAIAKGDNEQFF
.	.	TRBV7-8	TRBJ1-4	TGTGCCAGCAGCTTAGAGGCAGCATCTGGTGTAGATGAAAAACTGTTTTTT	CASSLEAASGVDEKLFF
.	.	TRBV6-2/TRBV6-3	TRBJ2-1	TGTGCCAGCTCCTACGGATTCGTCTTCAATGAGCAGTTCTTC	CASSYGFVFNEQFF
.	.	TRBV15	TRBJ2-5	TGTGCCACCACAGGTTTGGCAGAAGAGACCCAGTACTTC	CATTGLAEETQYF
.	.	TRBV11-2	TRBJ1-1	TGTGCCAGCAGCCCCCAGGGATTCATGATCACTGAAGCTTTCTTT	CASSPQGFMITEAFF
.	.	TRBV14	TRBJ1-2	TGTGCCAGCAGCCCCCACTCAGGGGCGAACTATGGCTACACCTTC	CASSPHSGANYGYTF
.	.	TRBV7-2	TRBJ1-1	TGTGCCAGCAGCGCCCAGGGAGGGACTGAAGCTTTCTTT	CASSAQGGTEAFF
.	.	TRBV19	TRBJ1-5	TGTGCCAGTAGTATAGATCGAGAGGAGCCCCAGCATTTT	CASSIDREEPQHF
.	.	TRBV7-2	TRBJ2-7	TGTGCCAGCAGCATCGATCGGACTACCAGATATGAGGAGCAGTACTTC	CASSIDRTTRYEEQYF
.	.	TRBV3-1	TRBJ2-5	TGTGCCAGCAGCCTATCGACTCCACTGGGAGAGACCCAGTACTTC	CASSLSTPLGETQYF
.	.	TRBV27	TRBJ1-1	TGTGCCAGCAGCCTCAGGGGTTCGCACACTGAAGCTTTCTTT	CASSLRGSHTEAFF
.	few	TRBV2	TRBJ2-2	TGTGCCAGCAGTTTCTTACAGATGACCGGGGAGCTGTTTTTT	CASSFLQMTGELFF
.	once	TRBV11-2	TRBJ1-2	TGTGCCAGCAGCTTAGTCGGGGGCGGAGGCTACACCTTC	CASSLVGGGGYTF
.	.	TRBV6-5	TRBJ2-7	TGTGCCAGCAGGGCAACCGGGGGGCCTCGCGAGCAGTACTTC	CASRATGGPREQYF
TRBD2	.	TRBV2	TRBJ2-3	TGTGCCAGCAGTGTGCTAGCGGGGGGATCAGATACGCAGTATTTT	CASSVLAGGSDTQYF
TRBD1	.	TRBV19	TRBJ1-3	TGTGCCAGTAGTACAAGGGGGCTCTCTGGAAACACCATATATTTT	CASSTRGLSGNTIYF
TRBD1	.	TRBV9	TRBJ1-5	TGTGCCAGCAGCGGCCCGGGACAGGGAAATCAGCCCCAGCATTTT	CASSGPGQGNQPQHF
.	.	TRBV3-1	TRBJ2-3	TGTGCCAGCAGCCAAGCGCTAGTTTCAGATACGCAGTATTTT	CASSQALVSDTQYF
TRBD2	.	TRBV4-3	TRBJ2-5	TGCGCCAGCAGCGTCCGACTAGCGGGAGAACAAGAGACCCAGTACTTC	CASSVRLAGEQETQYF
.	once	TRBV6-1	TRBJ1-1	TGTGCCAGCAGTGAAGTCGGGGGCCGCGGGGAAGCTTTCTTT	CASSEVGGRGEAFF
.	.	TRBV5-1	TRBJ2-7	TGCGCCAGCAGCTTCGAAGCCGCCGGGCCCTACGAGCAGTACTTC	CASSFEAAGPYEQYF
TRBD2	.	TRBV12-3/TRBV12-4	TRBJ2-1	TGTGCCAGCAGGCCTATAGCGGGAGGGCCCCGCAACAATGAGCAGTTCTTC	CASRPIAGGPRNNEQFF
TRBD2	.	TRBV7-3	TRBJ2-3	TGTGCCAGCAGCTTTCTGCCTAGCGGGGCCGATACGCAGTATTTT	CASSFLPSGADTQYF
.	.	TRBV29-1	TRBJ2-3	TGCAGCGTTGATCTCGGTGCGGGAAGAACTGGGGATACGCAGTATTTT	CSVDLGAGRTGDTQYF